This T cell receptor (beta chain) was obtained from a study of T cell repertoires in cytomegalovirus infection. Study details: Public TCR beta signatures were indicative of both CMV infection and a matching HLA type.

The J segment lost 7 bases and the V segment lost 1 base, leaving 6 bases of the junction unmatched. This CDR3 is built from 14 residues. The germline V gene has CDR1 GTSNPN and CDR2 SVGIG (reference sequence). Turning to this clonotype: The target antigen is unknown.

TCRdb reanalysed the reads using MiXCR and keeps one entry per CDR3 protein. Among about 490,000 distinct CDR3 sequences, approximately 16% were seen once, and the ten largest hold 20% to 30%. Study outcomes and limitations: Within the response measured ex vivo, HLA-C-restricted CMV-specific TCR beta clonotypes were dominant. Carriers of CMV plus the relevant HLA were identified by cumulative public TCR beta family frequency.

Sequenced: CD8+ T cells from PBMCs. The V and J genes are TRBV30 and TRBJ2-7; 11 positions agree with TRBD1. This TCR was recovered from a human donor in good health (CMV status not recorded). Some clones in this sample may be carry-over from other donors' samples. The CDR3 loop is CAWSGGQGAGEQYF. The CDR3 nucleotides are TGTGCCTGGAGTGGAGGACAGGGGGCCGGAGAGCAGTACTTC.